This T cell receptor beta chain was sequenced during a study of beta chain features in type 1 diabetes. Regarding the study as a whole: There was no resolution here of whether HLA type influences TCRB rearrangement. People with Type 1 diabetes carried modestly yet significantly shorter TCRB CDR3s in all four CD4+ subsets. A PCR bias possibly favoring shorter templates would apply equally to patients and controls.

In the case of this clone: The antigen remains unidentified.

The CDR3 sequence is 15 residues long. Per the germline V gene, CDR1 is SGHRS and CDR2 is YFSETQ. Trimming took 0 bases from V and 4 from J, leaving 11 bases between them. Investigators reverse transcribed all isolated RNA, so they sequenced expressed TCRB transcripts. TCRdb's table, derived via immunoSEQ multiplex PCR, lists solely in-frame clones and lacks some. The table records about 340,000 clones, around 9% of them present only once. The authors took one heparinised blood draw, averaging about 116 mL, from each donor. Sorting with CD45RO/CCR7/CD25/CD127/CD95/CD27 yielded naive, central memory, regulatory and stem-like memory CD4+ cells.

This chain links TRBV5-1 with TRBJ1-3; D may be TRBD1 (6 bases). Material for sequencing was central memory CD4+ T cells from blood. The TCR sequence derives from a man aged 30-40 years with type 1 diabetes. The CDR3 DNA follows: TGCGCCAGCAGCTTGGCAGGGGACCTCGGAAACACCATATATTTT. Encoded protein: CASSLAGDLGNTIYF.